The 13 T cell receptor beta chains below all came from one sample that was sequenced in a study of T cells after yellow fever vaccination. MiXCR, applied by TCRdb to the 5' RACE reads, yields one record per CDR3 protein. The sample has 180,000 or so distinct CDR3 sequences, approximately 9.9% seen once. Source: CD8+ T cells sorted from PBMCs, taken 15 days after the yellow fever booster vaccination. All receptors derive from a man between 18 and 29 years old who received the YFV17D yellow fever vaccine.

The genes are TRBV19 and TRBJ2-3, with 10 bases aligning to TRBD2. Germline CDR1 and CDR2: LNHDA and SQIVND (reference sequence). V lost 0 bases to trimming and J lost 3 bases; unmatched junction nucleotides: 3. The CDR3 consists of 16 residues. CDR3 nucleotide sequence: TGTGCCAGTAGTATAGATCCAGCGGGGGGGACAGATACGCAGTATTTT. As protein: CASSIDPAGGTDTQYF. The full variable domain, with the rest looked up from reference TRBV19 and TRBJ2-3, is DGGITQSPKYLFRKEGQNVTLSCEQNLNHDAMYWYRQDPGQGLRLIYYSQIVNDFQKGDIAEGYSVSREKKESFPLTVTSAQKNPTAFYLCASSIDPAGGTDTQYFGPGTRLTVL.

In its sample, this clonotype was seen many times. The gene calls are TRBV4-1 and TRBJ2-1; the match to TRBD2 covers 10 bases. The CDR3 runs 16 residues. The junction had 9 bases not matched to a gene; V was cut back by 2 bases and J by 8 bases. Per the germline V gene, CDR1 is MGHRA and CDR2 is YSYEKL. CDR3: CASSQPAGGLLDEQFF. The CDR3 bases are TGCGCCAGCAGCCAACCAGCGGGGGGGCTCTTGGATGAGCAGTTCTTC.

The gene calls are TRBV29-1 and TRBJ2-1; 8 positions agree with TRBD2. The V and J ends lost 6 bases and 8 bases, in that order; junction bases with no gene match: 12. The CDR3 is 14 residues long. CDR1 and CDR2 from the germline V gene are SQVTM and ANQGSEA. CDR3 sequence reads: CSVSYSGAGYEQFF. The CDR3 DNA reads TGCAGCGTCTCGTATAGCGGGGCCGGGTATGAGCAGTTCTTC.

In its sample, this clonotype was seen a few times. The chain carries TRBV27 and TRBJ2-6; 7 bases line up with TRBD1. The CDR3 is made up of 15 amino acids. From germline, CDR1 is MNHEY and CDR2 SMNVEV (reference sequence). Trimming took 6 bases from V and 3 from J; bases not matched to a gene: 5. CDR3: CASSFGTVGANVLTF. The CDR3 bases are TGTGCCAGCAGCTTTGGGACAGTTGGGGCCAACGTCCTGACTTTC.

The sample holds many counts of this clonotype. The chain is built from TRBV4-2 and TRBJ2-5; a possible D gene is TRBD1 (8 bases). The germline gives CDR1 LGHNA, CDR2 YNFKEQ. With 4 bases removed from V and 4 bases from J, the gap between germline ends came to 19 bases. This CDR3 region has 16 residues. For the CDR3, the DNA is TGTGCCAGCAGCCGACCAACTACAGGGGGGGGAGAGACCCAGTACTTC. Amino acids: CASSRPTTGGGETQYF.

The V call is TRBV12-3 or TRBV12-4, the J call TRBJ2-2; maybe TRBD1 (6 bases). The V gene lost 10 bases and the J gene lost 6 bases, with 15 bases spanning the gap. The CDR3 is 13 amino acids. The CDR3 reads CATSGVRSGELFF. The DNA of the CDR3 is TGTGCCACCTCAGGGGTCAGGTCCGGGGAGCTGTTTTTT.

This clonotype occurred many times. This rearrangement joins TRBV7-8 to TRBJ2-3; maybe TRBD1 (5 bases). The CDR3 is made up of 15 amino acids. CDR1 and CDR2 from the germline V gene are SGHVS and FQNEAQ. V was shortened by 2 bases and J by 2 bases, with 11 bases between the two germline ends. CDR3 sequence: CASSLTSGATDTQYF. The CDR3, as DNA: TGTGCCAGCAGCTTAACCAGTGGGGCCACAGATACGCAGTATTTT.

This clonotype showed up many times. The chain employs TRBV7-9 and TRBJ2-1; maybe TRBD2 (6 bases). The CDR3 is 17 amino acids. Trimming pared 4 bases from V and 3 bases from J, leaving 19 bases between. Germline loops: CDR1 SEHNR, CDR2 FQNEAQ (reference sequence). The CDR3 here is CASSSALRTGDYNEQFF. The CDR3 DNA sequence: TGTGCCAGCAGCTCCGCCTTGCGGACGGGGGACTACAATGAGCAGTTCTTC.

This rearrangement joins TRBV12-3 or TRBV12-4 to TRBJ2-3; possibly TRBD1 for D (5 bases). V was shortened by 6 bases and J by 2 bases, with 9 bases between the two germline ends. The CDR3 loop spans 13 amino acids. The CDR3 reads CASSTTATDTQYF. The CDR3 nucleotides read TGTGCCAGCAGCACGACAGCCACAGATACGCAGTATTTT.

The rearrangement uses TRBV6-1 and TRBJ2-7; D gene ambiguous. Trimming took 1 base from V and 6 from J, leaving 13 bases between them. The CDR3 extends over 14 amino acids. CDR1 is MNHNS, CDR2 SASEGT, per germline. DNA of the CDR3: TGTGCCAGCAGTGAAGAGGGCCTGGCTGTCGAGCAGTACGTC. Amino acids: CASSEEGLAVEQYV.

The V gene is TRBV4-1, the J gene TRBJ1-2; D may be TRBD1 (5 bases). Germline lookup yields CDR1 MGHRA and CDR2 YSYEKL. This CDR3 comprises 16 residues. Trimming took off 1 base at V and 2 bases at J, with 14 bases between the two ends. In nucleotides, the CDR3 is TGCGCCAGCAGCCAAGGGGGGACGGTTTTCAACTATGGCTACACCTTC. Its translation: CASSQGGTVFNYGYTF.

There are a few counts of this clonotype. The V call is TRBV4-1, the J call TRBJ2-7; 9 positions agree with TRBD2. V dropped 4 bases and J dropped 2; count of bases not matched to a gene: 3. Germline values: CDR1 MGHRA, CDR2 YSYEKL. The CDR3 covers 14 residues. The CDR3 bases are TGCGCCAGCAGCCCCCGGACTAGCGCCTACGAGCAGTACTTC. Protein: CASSPRTSAYEQYF.

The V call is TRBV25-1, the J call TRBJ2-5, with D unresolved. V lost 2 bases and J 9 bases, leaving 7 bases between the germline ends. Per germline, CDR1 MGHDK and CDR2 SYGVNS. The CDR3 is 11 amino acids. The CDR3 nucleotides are TGTGCCAGCAGTGAAGGTGGAGCCCAGTACTTC. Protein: CASSEGGAQYF. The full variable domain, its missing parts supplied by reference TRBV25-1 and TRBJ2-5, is EADIYQTPRYLVIGTGKKITLECSQTMGHDKMYWYQQDPGMELHLIHYSYGVNSTEKGDLSSESTVSRIRTEHFPLTLESARPSHTSQYLCASSEGGAQYFGPGTRLLVL.